This record concerns one TCR beta chain sequence. The assay was run at deep level. Sorted-subset replicate PCRs used about 200 ng of genomic DNA. This amount corresponded to about 30,000 T cell genomes. Method: immunoSEQ multiplex PCR; TCRdb's copy keeps in-frame clones and lacks some. Of around 940,000 clones in the sample, over 75% were seen once. The germline CDR1 and CDR2 sequences are MNHNY and SVGAGI (reference sequence). J gave up 0 bases and V 10 bases, and 10 bases lay outside the gene matches. The CDR3 sequence is 16 residues long. This entry comes from a study of shared clonotypes between healthy human individuals. Negatively enriched CD4+ T cells were divided by CD45RA into naive and memory.

This chain joins TRBV6-6 and TRBJ2-2, with 8 bases fitting TRBD2. This TCR was recovered from a man between 18 and 35 years old in good health. Source material: memory CD4+ T cells sorted from blood. Described subset: CD45RA-negative fraction. The CDR3 bases are TGTGCCACCCGGACTCTAGCGGGCCCGAACACCGGGGAGCTGTTTTTT. This sequence encodes CATRTLAGPNTGELFF.